These 3 T cell receptor beta chains originate from one sample sequenced in a study of cytomegalovirus exposure and HLA in healthy donors. The PCR had 60 Vbeta and 13 Jbeta primers. The repertoire was sequenced with immunoSEQ multiplex PCR; TCRdb's copy has only in-frame clones and lacks some. The sample lists roughly 160,000 clones, 80% seen once, with 8% to 10% in the top ten. Sequenced sample: PBMCs. The receptors were sampled from a man aged 18 to 29 in good health and CMV-seropositive.

The chain joins TRBV6-6 to TRBJ2-1; 7 nucleotides agree with TRBD2. Unmatched junction bases numbered 6, after V lost 8 bases and J lost 5 bases. The germline V gene encodes CDR1 MNHNY and CDR2 SVGAGI (reference sequence). The CDR3 length is 13 residues. DNA for the CDR3: TGTGCCAGCTGGTGGGAGGGCCACAATGAGCAGTTCTTC. This translates into CASWWEGHNEQFF.

The V gene is TRBV27, the J gene TRBJ2-7; tentative D call: TRBD2 (5 bases). Germline CDR1 MNHEY, CDR2 SMNVEV (reference sequence). This CDR3 has 15 residues. V gave up 3 bases and J gave up 0 bases, with 12 bases separating them. The CDR3 here is CASSLRAEASYEQYF. The CDR3 nucleotides read TGTGCCAGCAGTTTGAGGGCAGAGGCCTCCTACGAGCAGTACTTC.

The chain links TRBV4-2 to TRBJ1-2; 9 bases match TRBD1. CDR1 is LGHNA and CDR2 is YNFKEQ in the germline V gene. The CDR3 is 15 residues long. Trimming cost V 3 bases and J 2 bases; bases outside gene matches: 4. The CDR3 is CASSQPQGANYGYTF. The CDR3 nucleotides read TGTGCCAGCAGCCAGCCACAGGGGGCGAACTATGGCTACACCTTC.